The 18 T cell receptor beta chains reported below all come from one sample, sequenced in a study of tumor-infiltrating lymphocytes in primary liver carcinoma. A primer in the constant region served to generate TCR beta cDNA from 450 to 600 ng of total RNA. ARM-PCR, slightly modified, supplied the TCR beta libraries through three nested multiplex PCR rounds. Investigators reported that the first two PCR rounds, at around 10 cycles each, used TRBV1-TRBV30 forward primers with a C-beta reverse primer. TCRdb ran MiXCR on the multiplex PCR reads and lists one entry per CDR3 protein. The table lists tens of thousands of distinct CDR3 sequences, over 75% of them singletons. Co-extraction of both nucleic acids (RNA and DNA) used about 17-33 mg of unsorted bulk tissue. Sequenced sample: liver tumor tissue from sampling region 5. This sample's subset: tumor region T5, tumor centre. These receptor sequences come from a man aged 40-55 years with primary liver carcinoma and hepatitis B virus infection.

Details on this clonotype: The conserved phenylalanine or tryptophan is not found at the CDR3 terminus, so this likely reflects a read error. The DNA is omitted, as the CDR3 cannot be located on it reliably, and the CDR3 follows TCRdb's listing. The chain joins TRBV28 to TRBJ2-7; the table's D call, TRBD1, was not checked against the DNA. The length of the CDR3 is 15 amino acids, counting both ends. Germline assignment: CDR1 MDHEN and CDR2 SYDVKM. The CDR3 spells CASPPSDRVFHEQNL.

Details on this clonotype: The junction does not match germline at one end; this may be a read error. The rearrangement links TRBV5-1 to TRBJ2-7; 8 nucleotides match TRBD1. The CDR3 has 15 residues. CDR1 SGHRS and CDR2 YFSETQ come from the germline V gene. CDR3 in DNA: TGCGCCAGTAGCTTGGACAGGGAGTGGACCTACGAGCAGTACTTC. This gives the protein CASSLDREWTYEQYF.

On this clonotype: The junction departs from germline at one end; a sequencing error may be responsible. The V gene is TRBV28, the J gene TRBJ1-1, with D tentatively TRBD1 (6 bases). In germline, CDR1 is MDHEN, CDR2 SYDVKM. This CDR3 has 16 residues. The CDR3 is CVSSPLGQSMNTEAFF. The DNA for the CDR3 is TGTGTCAGCAGTCCACTTGGACAGAGCATGAACACTGAAGCTTTCTTT.

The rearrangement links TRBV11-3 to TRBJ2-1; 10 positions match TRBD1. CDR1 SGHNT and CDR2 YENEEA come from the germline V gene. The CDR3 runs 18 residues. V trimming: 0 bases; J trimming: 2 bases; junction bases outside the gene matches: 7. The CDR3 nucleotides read TGTGCCAGCAGCTTAGATGAGGGGGACAGGGGTACCTACAATGAGCAGTTCTTC. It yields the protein CASSLDEGDRGTYNEQFF.

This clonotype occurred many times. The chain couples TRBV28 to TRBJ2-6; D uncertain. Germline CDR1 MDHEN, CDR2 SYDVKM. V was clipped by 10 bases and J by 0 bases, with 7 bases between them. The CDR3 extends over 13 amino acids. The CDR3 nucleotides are TGTGCCACCTATTTCTCTGGGGCCAACGTCCTGACTTTC. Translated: CATYFSGANVLTF.

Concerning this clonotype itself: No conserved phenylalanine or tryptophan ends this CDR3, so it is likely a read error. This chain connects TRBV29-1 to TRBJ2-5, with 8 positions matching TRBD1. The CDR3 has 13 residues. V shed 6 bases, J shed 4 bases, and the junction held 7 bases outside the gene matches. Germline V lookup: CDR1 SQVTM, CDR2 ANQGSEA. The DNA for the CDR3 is TGCAGCGTCCCACGAGGACAGGGAGAGACCCAGTACATC. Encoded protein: CSVPRGQGETQYI.

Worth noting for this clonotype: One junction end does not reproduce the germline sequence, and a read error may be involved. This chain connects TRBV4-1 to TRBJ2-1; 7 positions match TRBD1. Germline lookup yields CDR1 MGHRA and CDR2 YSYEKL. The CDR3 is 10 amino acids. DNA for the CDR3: TGCGCCAGCAGCTCGGGACAGCAGCTCTTC. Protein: CASSSGQQLF.

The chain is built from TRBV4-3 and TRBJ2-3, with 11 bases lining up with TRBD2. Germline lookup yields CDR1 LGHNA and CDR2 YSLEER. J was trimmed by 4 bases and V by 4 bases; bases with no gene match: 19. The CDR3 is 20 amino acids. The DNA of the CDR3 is TGCGCCAGCAGCCCAGATTTTCCCTCCGGGACTAGCGGAAGAGCAGATACGCAGTATTTT. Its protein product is CASSPDFPSGTSGRADTQYF.

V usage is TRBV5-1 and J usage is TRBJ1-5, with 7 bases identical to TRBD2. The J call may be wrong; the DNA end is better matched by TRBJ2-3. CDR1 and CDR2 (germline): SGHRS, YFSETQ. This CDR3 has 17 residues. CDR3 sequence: CASSLARAQRGQQPQYF. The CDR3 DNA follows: TGCGCCAGCAGCTTGGCCCGTGCCCAGCGGGGTCAACAGCCCCAGTATTTT.

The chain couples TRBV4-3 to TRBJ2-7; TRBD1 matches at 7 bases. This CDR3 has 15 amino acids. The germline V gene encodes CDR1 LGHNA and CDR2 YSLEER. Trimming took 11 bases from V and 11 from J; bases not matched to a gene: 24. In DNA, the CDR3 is TGCGCCTGCGGCAGAGATACGGGGACAGCAGACGCGGAGTACTTC. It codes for CACGRDTGTADAEYF.

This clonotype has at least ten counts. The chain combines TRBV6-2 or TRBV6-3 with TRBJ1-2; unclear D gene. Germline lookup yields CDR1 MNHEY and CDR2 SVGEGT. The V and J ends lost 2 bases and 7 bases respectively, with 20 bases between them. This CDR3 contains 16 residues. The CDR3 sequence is CASSYPGVGSGGGYTF. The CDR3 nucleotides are TGTGCCAGCAGTTACCCCGGAGTGGGCTCCGGAGGTGGCTACACCTTC.

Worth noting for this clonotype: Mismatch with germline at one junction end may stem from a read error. The CDR3 spells CASNPYGTGASYEQYF. The CDR3 DNA sequence: TGCGCCAGCAATCCTTACGGGACAGGGGCTTCCTACGAGCAGTACTTC. The V gene is TRBV28, the J gene TRBJ2-7; TRBD1 matches at 10 bases. Germline CDR1 is MDHEN and CDR2 is SYDVKM. The CDR3 spans 16 residues.

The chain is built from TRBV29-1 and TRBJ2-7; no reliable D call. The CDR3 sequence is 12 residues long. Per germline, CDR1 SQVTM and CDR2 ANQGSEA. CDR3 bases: TGCTGCGCAGGTTGCGGTAATCACGAGCAGTACTTC. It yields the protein CCAGCGNHEQYF.

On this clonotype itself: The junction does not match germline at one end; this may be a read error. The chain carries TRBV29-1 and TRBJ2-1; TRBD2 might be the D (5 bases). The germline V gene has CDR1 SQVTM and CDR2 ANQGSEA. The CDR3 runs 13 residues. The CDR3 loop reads CSVEDGDYNEQFF. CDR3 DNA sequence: TGTAGCGTCGAGGACGGTGATTACAATGAGCAGTTCTTC.

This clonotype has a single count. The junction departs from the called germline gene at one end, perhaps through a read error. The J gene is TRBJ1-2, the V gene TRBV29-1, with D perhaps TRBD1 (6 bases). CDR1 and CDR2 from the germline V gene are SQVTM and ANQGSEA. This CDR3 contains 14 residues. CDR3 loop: CSVKFGQSIYRYSF. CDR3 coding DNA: TGCAGCGTCAAGTTTGGACAGTCGATCTATCGCTACTCATTC.

The CDR3 region is CARCYSLITVTYGYTF. CDR3 coding DNA: TGTGCCAGATGTTACTCTCTTATTACAGTGACCTATGGCTACACCTTC. The genes are TRBV6-5 and TRBJ1-2; the D is unclear. CDR3 length: 16 amino acids. The germline CDR1 and CDR2 sequences are MNHEY and SVGAGI. V was trimmed by 9 bases and J by 4 bases, leaving 24 bases between them.

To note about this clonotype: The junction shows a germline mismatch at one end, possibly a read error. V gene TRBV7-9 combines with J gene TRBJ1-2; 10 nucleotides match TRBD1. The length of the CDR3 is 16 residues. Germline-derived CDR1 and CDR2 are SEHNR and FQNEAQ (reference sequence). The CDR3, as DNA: TGTGCCAGCAGCCGTGAGGGACAGGGGTTTAACTATGGCTACGCCTTC. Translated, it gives CASSREGQGFNYGYAF.

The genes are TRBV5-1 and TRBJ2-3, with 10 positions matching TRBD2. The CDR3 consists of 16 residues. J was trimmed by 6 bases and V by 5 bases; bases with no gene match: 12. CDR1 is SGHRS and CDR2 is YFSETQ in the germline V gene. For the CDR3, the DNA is TGCGCCAGCAGGGAGTCTAGCGGGAGTTCCAGGGATACGCAGTATTTT. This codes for CASRESSGSSRDTQYF. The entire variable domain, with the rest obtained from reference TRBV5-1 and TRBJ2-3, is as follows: KAGVTQTPRYLIKTRGQQVTLSCSPISGHRSVSWYQQTPGQGLQFLFEYFSETQRNKGNFPGRFSGRQFSNSRSEMNVSTLELGDSALYLCASRESSGSSRDTQYFGPGTRLTVL.